A single sample gave rise to the 14 T cell receptor beta chains below, sequenced in a study of control samples from healthy donors and cancer patients. Libraries were prepared by immunoSEQ multiplex PCR; TCRdb keeps only in-frame clonotypes and omits some of them. Seen here are approximately 88,000 clones, roughly 90% observed once, and the top ten hold around 0.95%. Sequenced material: blood. The receptors derive from a woman in her 30s in good health.

The CDR3 coding sequence is TGTGCCAGCTCACCATCGGATACGAGGCCCCAGCATTTT. Its protein is CASSPSDTRPQHF. This chain links TRBV18 with TRBJ1-5; D gene unclear. From germline, CDR1 is KGHSH and CDR2 LQKENI. The length of the CDR3 is 13 residues. V was pared by 2 bases and J by 9 bases, with 11 bases between.

The chain joins TRBV28 to TRBJ2-5; 10 positions agree with TRBD2. The V segment lost 8 bases and the J segment 3 bases; nucleotides outside the gene matches: 9. The germline CDR1 and CDR2 sequences are MDHEN and SYDVKM. The CDR3 covers 15 residues. CDR3 coding DNA: TGTGCCAGCGGCATACTGAGCGGGGGGGAAGAGACCCAGTACTTC. It specifies CASGILSGGEETQYF.

The count of this clone is one. The chain carries TRBV25-1 and TRBJ2-2; perhaps D is TRBD1 or TRBD2 (5 bases each). Trimming shortened V by 6 bases and J by 5 bases, and 16 bases separated the two germline ends. The CDR3 is made up of 15 amino acids. The germline CDR1 and CDR2 sequences are MGHDK and SYGVNS. The CDR3 coding sequence is TGTGCCAGCAGCCAGGGACCCACGGAGACCGGGGAGCTGTTTTTT. Translation gives CASSQGPTETGELFF.

The V and J genes are TRBV7-9 and TRBJ2-7, with D possibly being TRBD2 (6 bases). The germline V gene encodes CDR1 SEHNR and CDR2 FQNEAQ (reference sequence). The CDR3 has 14 residues. Trimming stripped 4 bases from V and 6 bases from J, with 16 bases between. The CDR3 loop is CASSSPGRLSEQYF. The CDR3 DNA sequence: TGTGCCAGCAGCTCGCCGGGGAGGCTCTCCGAGCAGTACTTC.

The chain combines TRBV7-9 with TRBJ1-6; D not resolved. CDR3 length: 14 amino acids. Germline V gene data show CDR1 as SEHNR and CDR2 as FQNEAQ (reference sequence). Trimming removed 1 base at V and 9 bases at J, with 10 bases between. CDR3 nucleotide sequence: TGTGCCAGCAGCTTAGACACAAGTATTTCACCCCTCCACTTT. Translation gives CASSLDTSISPLHF.

The CDR3 bases are TGTGCCAGCTCACCGGACAGGGGTGATTCACCCCTCCACTTT. It codes for CASSPDRGDSPLHF. The gene calls are TRBV18 and TRBJ1-6, with 9 bases identical to TRBD1. J lost 8 bases, V lost 3 bases, and 2 bases had no gene match. CDR1 and CDR2 from the germline V gene are KGHSH and LQKENI. The CDR3 sequence is 14 residues long.

J is TRBJ2-5 and V is TRBV11-2, with D possibly being TRBD2 (6 bases). The CDR3 runs 14 residues. With 4 bases removed from V and 5 bases from J, the gap between germline ends came to 14 bases. From germline, CDR1 is SGHAT and CDR2 FQNNGV. In nucleotides, the CDR3 is TGTGCCAGCAGCTCAAGGAGGGCTGTGGAGACCCAGTACTTC. Translating it yields CASSSRRAVETQYF. The whole variable domain, filled in from reference TRBV11-2 and TRBJ2-5, reads EAGVAQSPRYKIIEKRQSVAFWCNPISGHATLYWYQQILGQGPKLLIQFQNNGVVDDSQLPKDRFSAERLKGVDSTLKIQPAKLEDSAVYLCASSSRRAVETQYFGPGTRLLVL.

V and J are TRBV5-4 and TRBJ1-2; the match to TRBD1 covers 7 bases. CDR3 length equals 18 residues. V trimming: 3 bases; J trimming: 8 bases; junction bases outside the gene matches: 22. CDR1 is SGHNT, CDR2 YYREEE, per germline (reference sequence). CDR3 DNA sequence: TGTGCCAGCAGCTACACCGGGACAGACGGTGGAGTTTGGGGGGGCTACACCTTC. Translating it yields CASSYTGTDGGVWGGYTF.

The genes are TRBV11-2 and TRBJ1-5; 8 bases line up with TRBD1. The trim removed 5 bases at V and 1 base at J, leaving 13 bases unmatched. CDR1 and CDR2 from the germline V gene are SGHAT and FQNNGV. CDR3 length: 18 residues. The CDR3 bases are TGTGCCAGCAGCAACCAACAGACAGGGGTTGTGAGCAATCAGCCCCAGCATTTT. It yields the protein CASSNQQTGVVSNQPQHF. Looking up the rest from reference TRBV11-2 and TRBJ1-5 gives the full variable domain: EAGVAQSPRYKIIEKRQSVAFWCNPISGHATLYWYQQILGQGPKLLIQFQNNGVVDDSQLPKDRFSAERLKGVDSTLKIQPAKLEDSAVYLCASSNQQTGVVSNQPQHFGDGTRLSIL.

The chain uses TRBV18 and TRBJ2-2; 7 nucleotides agree with TRBD1. CDR3 length: 15 amino acids. Looked up from germline, CDR1 is KGHSH and CDR2 is LQKENI. V lost 3 bases and J lost 1; bases outside the gene matches: 2. The CDR3 nucleotides read TGTGCCAGCTCACCCTGGACAGGGAACACCGGGGAGCTGTTTTTT. Protein product: CASSPWTGNTGELFF.

The gene calls are TRBV23-1 and TRBJ1-1; the match to TRBD1 covers 9 bases. TRBV23-1 has ORF status, its function being uncertain. This CDR3 comprises 16 residues. J lost 4 bases, V lost 2 bases, and 8 bases had no gene match. CDR3 in amino acids: CASSQRDRVRRTEAFF. CDR3 nucleotides: TGCGCCAGCAGTCAAAGGGACAGGGTACGACGCACTGAAGCTTTCTTT.

J is TRBJ1-3 and V is TRBV6-5; D remains ambiguous. The CDR3 extends over 14 amino acids. The V end lost 7 bases, the J end lost 2 bases, and 12 bases lay between the germline ends. The germline V gene encodes CDR1 MNHEY and CDR2 SVGAGI. The CDR3 loop is CASTTWVAGNTIYF. The CDR3 coding sequence is TGTGCCAGCACAACTTGGGTAGCTGGAAACACCATATATTTT.

The chain uses TRBV9 and TRBJ2-7; D is unresolved. Trimming stripped 0 bases from V and 4 bases from J, with 14 bases between. This CDR3 has 15 amino acids. Germline V gene sequence: CDR1 SGDLS, CDR2 YYNGEE. The CDR3 DNA reads as TGTGCCAGCAGCGTAGAGGACCGTGAAATTTACGAGCAGTACTTC. Protein sequence: CASSVEDREIYEQYF.

The genes are TRBV5-3 and TRBJ2-7; TRBD2 is a possible D gene (7 bases). TRBV5-3 is assigned to the ORF class and has an uncertain function. The CDR3 extends over 14 amino acids. V was pared by 2 bases and J by 4 bases, with 13 bases between. CDR3 in amino acids: CARSFGGANYEQYF. As DNA, the CDR3 is TGTGCCAGAAGCTTTGGGGGGGCCAATTACGAGCAGTACTTC.